This T cell receptor beta chain originates from a study of blood T cell repertoires in COVID-19. Germline CDR1 SGDLS, CDR2 YYNGEE. J was trimmed by 3 bases and V by 4 bases; bases with no gene match: 5. CDR3 size: 14 residues. Only in-frame clones appear in the TCRdb table, and some are missing; sequencing was by immunoSEQ multiplex PCR. The profile shows fewer than 250,000 clones, approximately 90% of them singletons. Sequenced: PBMCs or T cells enriched from blood (not recorded which). The chain couples TRBV9 to TRBJ2-3, with 7 bases that match TRBD2. The TCR originated in a man over 45 who had been exposed to COVID-19. For the CDR3, the DNA is TGTGCCAGCAGCTCTCGGACTAGGACAGATACGCAGTATTTT. Translated: CASSSRTRTDTQYF.